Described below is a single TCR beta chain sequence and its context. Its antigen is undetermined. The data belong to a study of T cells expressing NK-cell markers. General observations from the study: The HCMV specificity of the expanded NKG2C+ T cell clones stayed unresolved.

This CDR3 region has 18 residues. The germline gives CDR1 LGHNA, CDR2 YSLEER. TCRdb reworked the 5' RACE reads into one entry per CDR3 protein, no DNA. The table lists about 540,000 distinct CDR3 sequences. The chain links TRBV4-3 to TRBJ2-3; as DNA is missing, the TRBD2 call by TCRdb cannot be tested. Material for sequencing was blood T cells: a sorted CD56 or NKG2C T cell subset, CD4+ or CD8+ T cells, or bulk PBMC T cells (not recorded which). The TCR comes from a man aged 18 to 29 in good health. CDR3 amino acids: CASSQNLMTSGSTDTQYF.